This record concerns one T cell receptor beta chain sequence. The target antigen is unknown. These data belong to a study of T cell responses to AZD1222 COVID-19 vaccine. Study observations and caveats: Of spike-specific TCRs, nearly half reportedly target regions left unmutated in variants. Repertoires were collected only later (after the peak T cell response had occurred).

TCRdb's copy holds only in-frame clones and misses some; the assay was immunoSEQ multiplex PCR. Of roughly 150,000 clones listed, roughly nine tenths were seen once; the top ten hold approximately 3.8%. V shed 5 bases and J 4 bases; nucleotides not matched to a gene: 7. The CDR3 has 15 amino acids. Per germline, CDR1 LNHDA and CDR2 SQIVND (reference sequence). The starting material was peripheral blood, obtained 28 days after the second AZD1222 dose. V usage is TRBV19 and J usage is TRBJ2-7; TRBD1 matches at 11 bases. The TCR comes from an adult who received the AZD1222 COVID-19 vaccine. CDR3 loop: CASSPGQGAMYEQYF. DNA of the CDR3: TGTGCCAGTAGTCCAGGACAGGGGGCAATGTACGAGCAGTACTTC.